The TCR beta chain described here comes from a study of shared clonotypes between healthy human individuals (dated by TCRdb to the early 2020s). Study-level background: The cohort included three men and a couple of women between 18 and 49 years of age. For each donor, CD4 naive and CD4 memory were each run on three plates, CD8 naive on two plates, and CD8 memory on one plate. To estimate repertoire size and how much clonotypes are shared between individuals, the study performed deep sequencing of blood TCR repertoires from roughly five healthy adults. Different laboratories and diverse techniques were used to prepare libraries and sequence TCR repertoires, to increase sequencing depth and limit assay-specific biases. Leukapheresis yielded between about 0.9 and 9.5 billion PBMCs per donor.

CD8 naive samples were CD45RO-negative cells positively selected for CCR7, giving a CD45RA+CCR7+ population that excluded TemRA cells. Healthy HIV-negative adults with no recently reported acute infections or vaccinations were included as donors. All donors were Caucasian adults living in Nashville, Tennessee, USA. Blood was obtained by leukapheresis, after which PBMCs were separated by Ficoll-Histopaque density gradient centrifugation and cryopreserved in liquid nitrogen vapor phase. Purity and quantity of every magnetically sorted T cell population were checked by analytical flow cytometry. Each sorted fraction had its genomic DNA isolated and then quantified by UV absorbance on a Nanodrop 2000c. On the study overall, not on this receptor specifically: Because the study included only a small number of donors, the genetic and exposure-history diversity represented was limited. Sampling was restricted to blood, and TCR repertoires in tissue are likely to differ from TCR repertoires in blood. Rarefaction of sorted-subset datasets indicated incomplete sequencing despite the large sequencing depth. Compared with non-shared clonotypes, clonotypes shared by all four sorted-subset donors had higher generation probabilities. Larger estimated clonotype richness was generally found for naive subsets than for memory subsets. Sharing across several donors was observed for around 5% of naive CD4, about 3.2% of naive CD8, roughly 2.3% of memory CD4, and about 0.38% of memory CD8 clonotypes. Pairwise subsampling led to the expectation that sequencing depth would affect the degree of clonotype sharing among donors.

Using the deep immunoSEQ assay, TCR CDR3 regions were amplified from genomic DNA by multiplex PCR. For each cell subset, the extracted genomic DNA was distributed evenly across all wells of several immunoSEQ 96-well plates, and each plate served as one replicate. Each replicate PCR for sorted subsets received around 0.2 ug genomic DNA, equal to about 30,000 T cell genomes. Purified libraries were measured with a Qubit 3.0 fluorometer, size-checked on a Bioanalyzer 2100, and measured again with the KAPA Library Quantification kit. Each immunoSEQ 96-well plate was sequenced on its own single-read 150-cycle Illumina NextSeq 550 flow cell. Regarding the original processing steps: The immunoSEQ output contained only junctional sequences without quality scores, so filtering could not match that applied to full-length reads. Sequences were annotated with PyIR, a Python wrapper for IgBLAST v1.9, using IMGT germline references to assign V/J genes and CDR3. Reads were filtered out if the reads had weak V/J assignments (E-value above 1e-6), no CDR3, stop codons, out-of-frame junctions, or ambiguous translated residues. V3J clonotypes were defined as sequences sharing the same inferred V gene, J gene, and CDR3 amino acid sequence. To compute the percentage overlap between repertoires, the number of shared unique clonotypes was divided by the size of the smaller repertoire. RTK rarefaction, the Chao1 estimator, and Recon v2.1 estimates of unobserved clonotypes were used to assess repertoire richness. Generation probabilities were computed with OLGA for all TCRbeta clonotypes obtained by the gDNA method from four donors. TCRdb retrieved this table from immuneACCESS and kept in-frame rearrangements only. Not all clones are present; in checked studies, unresolved V genes account for under half, and no reason is known for the remainder. That table supplies the V and J calls and clone size; D and trimming were determined from the DNA. The sample table lists millions of clones, just over 90% of them with a count of one. Under 2% of the sample lies in the top ten.

This clone appeared a single time. This receptor's antigen is unknown. Base qualities are not provided; no much larger clone lies one nucleotide away. CDR1 and CDR2 are drawn from the germline V gene (reference sequence): SGHKS, YYEKEE. V gives up 4 bases and J gives up 3 bases, and the segment between their germline ends measures 17 bases. The CDR3 runs 15 residues from the cysteine to the phenylalanine. Of the read, only the CDR3 DNA is kept; its 45 bases are in frame from base 1. The sample was naive CD8+ T cells from PBMCs. Taken with the paper, the label for cell subset or site translates to: CD45RA+CCR7+. The V gene is TRBV5-5 and the J gene is TRBJ2-7; the D gene is possibly TRBD1 or TRBD2, with 5 bases matching each. The source of this sequence is a man aged 18-30 years in good health. Some clones in this sample may be carry-over from other donors' samples. The DNA is TGTGCCAGCAGCGGCGAACCGGGACGGAGCTACGAGCAGTACTTC. It encodes CASSGEPGRSYEQYF.